The 19 T cell receptor beta chains below were found in one sample sequenced in a study of T cells in women clearing cervical HPV infection. Repertoires were generated with immunoSEQ multiplex PCR, while TCRdb's copy carries only in-frame clones and drops some. This sample's table reports approximately 44,000 clones. The sequencing input was blood buffy coat. The receptors were sampled from a woman aged 18 to 75 with a cervical HPV16 infection that either progressed to CIN3+ or cleared (not recorded which).

About this clone: Read sequence stops 3 residues before the CDR3 end, and the germline J gene provides the missing end. The rearrangement uses TRBV5-6 and TRBJ2-7; D unclear. Looked up from germline, CDR1 is SGHDT and CDR2 is YYEEEE. The V and J ends lost 0 bases and 0 bases respectively, with 7 bases between them. The CDR3 has 14 residues. The CDR3 reads CASSLGATSYEQYF. The CDR3 DNA, read in part, is TGTGCCAGCAGCTTGGGGGCAACCTCCTACGAG.

Note on this clone: Read coverage stops 3 residues before the CDR3 terminus; the germline J gene supplies the remainder. The chain joins TRBV7-9 to TRBJ1-1; D is possibly TRBD1 (6 bases). V lost 1 base, J lost 6 bases, and 12 bases lay in between. The germline CDR1 and CDR2 sequences are SEHNR and FQNEAQ (reference sequence). The CDR3 consists of 14 residues. CDR3 sequence reads: CASSLVAGASEAFF. The part of the CDR3 DNA that was read is TGTGCCAGCAGCTTAGTGGCAGGGGCCTCTGAA.

With regard to this clone: The sequence runs out 3 residues before the end of the CDR3; the remainder is reconstructed from the germline J gene. The chain recombines TRBV6-1 with TRBJ2-5; D possibly corresponds to TRBD2 (6 bases). Per germline, CDR1 MNHNS and CDR2 SASEGT. V lost 3 bases, J lost 6 bases, and 17 bases lay in between. The CDR3 totals 15 residues. This chain's CDR3 is CASSEEPASAQTQYF. Incomplete CDR3 DNA: TGTGCCAGCAGTGAGGAGCCGGCTAGCGCTCAGACC.

On this clone itself: The read falls 3 residues short of the CDR3 end, and the missing part is taken from the germline J gene. The chain has TRBV6-2 or TRBV6-3 and TRBJ1-2; 7 bases are shared with TRBD1. The CDR3 is 14 amino acids. The germline gives CDR1 MNHEY, CDR2 SVGEGT. Partial CDR3 DNA: TGTGCCAGCGGGTTCTCAGACAGGGCTGGGGGC. Translation: CASGFSDRAGG. The whole CDR3 protein is CASGFSDRAGGYTF.

As to this clone: The read ends 3 residues early relative to the CDR3; the germline J gene fills the gap. V gene TRBV30 combines with J gene TRBJ2-6, with 10 bases identical to TRBD1. This CDR3 is 16 amino acids long. Germline V CDR1 and CDR2: GTSNPN, SVGIG (reference sequence). V shed 7 bases, J shed 1 base, and the junction held 7 bases outside the gene matches. CDR3 amino acids: CASAGTGVSGANVLTF. The covered CDR3 bases are TGTGCCTCGGCCGGGACAGGGGTTTCTGGGGCCAACGTC.

Note on this clone: Sequencing ends 3 residues short of the CDR3 end; the germline J gene provides the rest. This chain uses TRBV20-1 with TRBJ2-5; 7 bases are a match to TRBD1. V was clipped by 5 bases and J by 1 base; unmatched bases: 7. Looked up from germline, CDR1 is DFQATT and CDR2 is SNEGSKA (reference sequence). The CDR3 runs to 14 residues. The CDR3 protein is CSAARRTGQETQYF. The sequenced part of the CDR3 DNA is TGCAGTGCTGCGAGACGGACAGGCCAAGAGACC.

Worth noting for this clone: The CDR3 end falls 3 residues outside the read, so it is completed with the germline J gene. The V call is TRBV29-1, the J call TRBJ1-2; 7 nucleotides match TRBD1. With 4 bases clipped from V and 4 bases from J, the junction kept 9 bases outside the gene matches. In germline, CDR1 is SQVTM, CDR2 ANQGSEA. This CDR3 comprises 14 residues. The CDR3 loop reads CSVGYQGDGYGYTF. CDR3 bases read: TGCAGCGTTGGGTACCAGGGGGATGGCTATGGC.

As concerns this clone: The junction shows a germline mismatch at one end, possibly a read error. The DNA ends 3 residues before the CDR3 does, and the rest of the CDR3 is filled in from the germline J gene. The chain links TRBV19 to TRBJ2-3; D is possibly TRBD2 (7 bases). The germline V gene encodes CDR1 LNHDA and CDR2 SQIVND (reference sequence). CDR3 length: 15 residues. The DNA read from the CDR3 is TGTGCCAGTAATATAGGGGGGGGTAGCACAGATACG. Protein sequence: CASNIGGGSTDT. The CDR3, in full, reads CASNIGGGSTDTQYF.

For this clone: The CDR3 end is not reached by the read, which stops 3 residues before it; the germline J gene fills it in. The chain has TRBV4-1 and TRBJ1-1; D perhaps matches TRBD1 (6 bases). V lost 3 bases and J lost 1, with 12 bases in between. Germline V CDR1 and CDR2: MGHRA, YSYEKL. This CDR3 spans 15 amino acids. The chain's CDR3 is CASSQVGQKNTEAFF. Incomplete CDR3 DNA: TGCGCCAGCAGCCAGGTCGGACAGAAGAACACTGAA.

Judged by frequency, this clone is medium-sized. Read coverage stops 3 residues before the CDR3 terminus; the germline J gene supplies the remainder. The chain uses TRBV29-1 and TRBJ1-5; D unclear. Germline V gives CDR1 SQVTM, CDR2 ANQGSEA. Deletions cut 6 bases from V and 5 bases from J, with 20 bases between. The CDR3 covers 15 residues. The covered CDR3 bases are TGCAGCGTCTCCCTCCCTGCGGAACTGGATCAGCCC. Its protein is CSVSLPAELDQP. The complete CDR3 reads CSVSLPAELDQPQHF.

To note about this clone: The read falls 3 residues short of the CDR3 end, and the missing part is taken from the germline J gene. The V call is TRBV7-3, the J call TRBJ2-3; 9 bases map to TRBD1. The length of the CDR3 is 14 residues. The V segment lost 5 bases and the J segment 5 bases; nucleotides outside the gene matches: 5. Per the germline V gene, CDR1 is SGHTA and CDR2 is FQGTGA. The CDR3 reads CASSIQGAGDTQYF. CDR3 bases read: TGTGCCAGCAGCATACAGGGGGCAGGAGATACG. Combining the CDR3 with reference TRBV7-3 and TRBJ2-3 gives the whole variable domain GAGVSQTPSNKVTEKGKYVELRCDPISGHTALYWYRQSLGQGPEFLIYFQGTGAADDSGLPNDRFFAVRPEGSVSTLKIQRTERGDSAVYLCASSIQGAGDTQYFGPGTRLTVL.

A word on this clone: The DNA ends 3 residues before the CDR3 does, and the rest of the CDR3 is filled in from the germline J gene. The chain is built from TRBV19 and TRBJ2-5; 7 bases are a match to TRBD2. The CDR3 totals 14 residues. Germline CDR1 reads LNHDA; CDR2 reads SQIVND (reference sequence). V lost 4 bases and J lost 5; bases outside the gene matches: 7. The CDR3 region is CASSKRGPGETQYF. The part of the CDR3 DNA that was read is TGTGCCAGTAGTAAGCGGGGCCCCGGGGAGACC.

CDR3 sequence reads: CASSEQGALGEKLFF. The CDR3 DNA, read in part, is TGTGCCAGCAGCGAACAGGGGGCTCTAGGTGAAAAA. The chain couples TRBV7-2 to TRBJ1-4, with 9 positions matching TRBD1. The read ends 3 residues early relative to the CDR3; the germline J gene fills the gap. Losses at the gene ends were 5 bases for V and 7 bases for J; bases not matched to a gene: 8. The CDR3 loop spans 15 amino acids. Germline V CDR1 and CDR2: SGHTA, FQGNSA.

Remarks on this clone: With the read ending 3 residues before the CDR3 end, the germline J gene is used to fill in that end. The chain recombines TRBV5-1 with TRBJ1-6; the D is unclear. CDR3 size: 17 residues. Germline V gene sequence: CDR1 SGHRS, CDR2 YFSETQ. Trimming stripped 3 bases from V and 7 bases from J, with 20 bases between. The part of the CDR3 DNA that was read is TGCGCCAGCAGCTCCGTAGCGGAGGAGGGAGCAAATTCACCC. Translation: CASSSVAEEGANSP. The CDR3 as a whole reads CASSSVAEEGANSPLHF.

Turning to this clone: Sequencing ends 3 residues short of the CDR3 end; the germline J gene provides the rest. The genes are TRBV5-8 and TRBJ2-5; TRBD1 matches 7 bases. Losses at the gene ends were 2 bases for V and 3 bases for J; bases not matched to a gene: 4. The germline CDR1 and CDR2 sequences are SGHTS and YDEGEE. CDR3 length equals 14 residues. CDR3 sequence: CASSLQGREETQYF. The covered CDR3 bases are TGTGCCAGCAGCTTACAGGGGCGCGAAGAGACC.

A note on this clone: The read stops 3 residues short of the end of the CDR3; the missing end is completed from the germline J gene. V usage is TRBV19 and J usage is TRBJ2-1; 7 nucleotides match TRBD1. V lost 6 bases and J lost 8; bases outside the gene matches: 4. Germline CDR1 is LNHDA and CDR2 is SQIVND (reference sequence). This CDR3 has 12 residues. The CDR3 DNA, read in part, is TGTGCCAGTAGCTCGACAGGGCATGAG. Translating it yields CASSSTGHE. The whole CDR3 protein is CASSSTGHEQFF.

Details on this clone: The missing CDR3 end, 3 residues past where the read stops, is filled in from the germline J gene. This chain joins TRBV29-1 and TRBJ1-2; D gene uncertain. The CDR3 has 11 amino acids. Germline assignment: CDR1 SQVTM and CDR2 ANQGSEA. V was shortened by 6 bases and J by 6 bases, with 11 bases between the two germline ends. CDR3 bases read: TGCAGCGTCTGGACTGGGGATGGC. Translation: CSVWTGDG. The entire CDR3 protein is CSVWTGDGYTF.

Concerning this clone: The CDR3 goes on 3 residues after the read ends, and that part is filled in from the germline J gene. J is TRBJ2-1 and V is TRBV6-4; 9 nucleotides align to TRBD2. CDR3 length: 15 amino acids. CDR1 MRHNA and CDR2 SNTAGT come from the germline V gene. V shed 4 bases, J shed 4 bases, and the junction held 5 bases outside the gene matches. Incomplete CDR3 DNA: TGTGCCAGCAGTGTTAATAGCGGGAGTTACAATGAG. This codes for CASSVNSGSYNE. The CDR3 as a whole reads CASSVNSGSYNEQFF.

On this clone itself: The read comes to an end 3 residues before the CDR3 does, leaving the germline J gene to fill in the end. The rearrangement uses TRBV6-1 and TRBJ2-7; no firm D call. Trimming left V 4 bases short and J 0 bases short, with 10 bases between. There are 14 residues in the CDR3. The germline V gene encodes CDR1 MNHNS and CDR2 SASEGT. This CDR3 is CASSAAPSSYEQYF. CDR3 DNA, as far as it was read: TGTGCCAGCAGTGCTGCGCCAAGCTCCTACGAG.